Listed below are T cell receptor beta chains from one sample, sequenced in a study of shared clonotypes between healthy human individuals. Clones were read by immunoSEQ multiplex PCR, and TCRdb kept only the in-frame ones, dropping some. The sample lists 1.5 million to 1.9 million clones; nearly 99% were seen once. The sequenced sample was naive CD4+ T cells sorted from blood. Receptors were obtained from a man aged 25 to 40 in good health. Each CDR3 is given with its conserved first and last residue. Each record gives: J gene, clone size, CDR3 length, D gene, V gene, CDR3 protein, CDR3 DNA. D genes are given only for firm matches. Some rows mark clone size as missing; the rest say once, few, many or name a class of expanded clone.

j_call: TRBJ2-1; clone_size: .; cdr3_length: 16; d_call: .; v_call: TRBV9; cdr3_aa: CASSVGEGRANAEQFF; cdr3_nt: TGTGCCAGCAGCGTCGGAGAGGGCCGCGCTAATGCTGAGCAGTTCTTC
j_call: TRBJ1-2; clone_size: .; cdr3_length: 14; d_call: .; v_call: TRBV10-3; cdr3_aa: CAISGAGRNYGYTF; cdr3_nt: TGTGCCATCAGTGGGGCGGGACGGAACTATGGCTACACCTTC
j_call: TRBJ2-3; clone_size: once; cdr3_length: 14; d_call: TRBD2; v_call: TRBV10-1; cdr3_aa: CASSDRDYTDTQYF; cdr3_nt: TGCGCCAGCAGCGATCGGGACTACACAGATACGCAGTATTTT
j_call: TRBJ2-5; clone_size: .; cdr3_length: 14; d_call: TRBD2; v_call: TRBV30; cdr3_aa: CAWIVAGGQETQYF; cdr3_nt: TGTGCCTGGATCGTAGCGGGAGGGCAAGAGACCCAGTACTTC
j_call: TRBJ2-3; clone_size: .; cdr3_length: 16; d_call: TRBD2; v_call: TRBV9; cdr3_aa: CASSVSSGRTTDTQYF; cdr3_nt: TGTGCCAGCAGCGTTTCCAGCGGGAGGACCACAGATACGCAGTATTTT
j_call: TRBJ1-2; clone_size: .; cdr3_length: 14; d_call: .; v_call: TRBV7-9; cdr3_aa: CASSRDTPNYGYTF; cdr3_nt: TGTGCCAGCAGCCGGGACACTCCTAACTATGGCTACACCTTC
j_call: TRBJ1-2; clone_size: once; cdr3_length: 15; d_call: TRBD1; v_call: TRBV9; cdr3_aa: CASSVAGQGNYGYTF; cdr3_nt: TGTGCCAGCAGCGTAGCCGGACAGGGCAACTATGGCTACACCTTC
j_call: TRBJ2-3; clone_size: .; cdr3_length: 17; d_call: .; v_call: TRBV5-4; cdr3_aa: CASSRRQVDFSTDTQYF; cdr3_nt: TGTGCCAGCAGCAGGAGACAGGTCGATTTTAGCACAGATACGCAGTATTTT
j_call: TRBJ2-7; clone_size: .; cdr3_length: 13; d_call: TRBD1; v_call: TRBV7-2; cdr3_aa: CASSRQGSYEQYF; cdr3_nt: TGTGCCAGCAGCCGACAGGGATCCTACGAGCAGTACTTC
j_call: TRBJ2-3; clone_size: .; cdr3_length: 14; d_call: .; v_call: TRBV6-5; cdr3_aa: CASSLAGSTDTQYF; cdr3_nt: TGTGCCAGCAGCCTTGCGGGAAGCACAGATACGCAGTATTTT
j_call: TRBJ2-2; clone_size: .; cdr3_length: 17; d_call: TRBD1; v_call: TRBV19; cdr3_aa: CASSLRGQGPNTGELFF; cdr3_nt: TGTGCCAGTAGTCTACGGGGACAGGGGCCTAACACCGGGGAGCTGTTTTTT